The 16 T cell receptor beta chains below all came from one sample that was sequenced in a study of shared clonotypes between healthy human individuals. Naive CD8 cells lacked CD45RO and underwent positive selection for CCR7, leaving out terminally differentiated effector memory CD45RA+ cells. TCRdb keeps only in-frame clones here, not all; method: immunoSEQ multiplex PCR. The sample contains nearly 2 million clones, approximately 94% of which appear only once. The sample taken for sequencing was naive CD8+ T cells sorted from blood. These receptors were obtained from a young man in good health.

The chain carries TRBV25-1 and TRBJ1-6; D possibly corresponds to TRBD1 (6 bases). V lost 3 bases, J lost 6 bases, and 15 bases lay in between. Germline CDR1 reads MGHDK; CDR2 reads SYGVNS. The CDR3 is 16 residues long. This CDR3 reads CASSDRGPLSNSPLHF. The DNA of the CDR3 is TGTGCCAGCAGTGACAGGGGTCCATTGTCTAATTCACCCCTCCACTTT. The complete variable domain, with remaining parts taken from reference TRBV25-1 and TRBJ1-6, reads EADIYQTPRYLVIGTGKKITLECSQTMGHDKMYWYQQDPGMELHLIHYSYGVNSTEKGDLSSESTVSRIRTEHFPLTLESARPSHTSQYLCASSDRGPLSNSPLHFGNGTRLTVT.

The chain links TRBV5-6 to TRBJ2-1; 10 bases are a match to TRBD1. V lost 4 bases, J lost 7 bases, and 8 bases stayed unmatched. This CDR3 region has 15 residues. The germline V gene encodes CDR1 SGHDT and CDR2 YYEEEE. The CDR3 here is CASSLWGQGRNEQFF. The CDR3, as DNA: TGTGCCAGCAGCCTATGGGGACAGGGGAGAAATGAGCAGTTCTTC. Complete variable domain (other parts from reference TRBV5-6 and TRBJ2-1): DAGVTQSPTHLIKTRGQQVTLRCSPKSGHDTVSWYQQALGQGPQFIFQYYEEEERQRGNFPDRFSGHQFPNYSSELNVNALLLGDSALYLCASSLWGQGRNEQFFGPGTRLTVL.

The rearrangement uses TRBV7-9 and TRBJ2-1; TRBD1 matches 9 bases. V was clipped by 0 bases and J by 8 bases; unmatched bases: 5. CDR3 length: 15 residues. Germline assignment: CDR1 SEHNR and CDR2 FQNEAQ (reference sequence). The CDR3 DNA reads as TGTGCCAGCAGCTTAGCGGGACAGGGATTCCATGAGCAGTTCTTC. Its protein product is CASSLAGQGFHEQFF. The full variable domain, with the rest looked up from reference TRBV7-9 and TRBJ2-1, is DTGVSQNPRHKITKRGQNVTFRCDPISEHNRLYWYRQTLGQGPEFLTYFQNEAQLEKSRLLSDRFSAERPKGSFSTLEIQRTEQGDSAMYLCASSLAGQGFHEQFFGPGTRLTVL.

The chain recombines TRBV13 with TRBJ2-3, with D perhaps given as TRBD1 or TRBD2 (7 bases each). Germline V gene sequence: CDR1 PRHDT, CDR2 FYEKMQ (reference sequence). This CDR3 is built from 17 residues. V gave up 8 bases and J gave up 2 bases, with 23 bases separating them. Written as DNA, the CDR3 is TGTGCCAGCGCCTCGAGGGGGCGGGGGACCTACACAGATACGCAGTATTTT. Protein sequence: CASASRGRGTYTDTQYF. The whole variable domain, remainder taken from reference TRBV13 and TRBJ2-3, is AAGVIQSPRHLIKEKRETATLKCYPIPRHDTVYWYQQGPGQDPQFLISFYEKMQSDKGSIPDRFSAQQFSDYHSELNMSSLELGDSALYFCASASRGRGTYTDTQYFGPGTRLTVL.

The CDR3 protein is CASSYSGTGYDYGYTF. The CDR3, as DNA: TGTGCCAGCAGTTATAGCGGGACAGGGTACGACTATGGCTACACCTTC. This chain uses TRBV6-5 with TRBJ1-2; 9 bases align to TRBD1. CDR3 length: 16 amino acids. The V gene's germline CDR1 is MNHEY and CDR2 SVGAGI. Trimming at V came to 3 bases and at J to 3 bases, leaving 8 bases not matched to a gene.

This clone was detected once. The V gene is TRBV14, the J gene TRBJ1-3; D is uncertain. Trimming left V 6 bases short and J 4 bases short, with 7 bases between. The CDR3 has 12 residues. Germline V CDR1 and CDR2: SGHDN, FVKESK. Written as DNA, the CDR3 is TGTGCCAGCAGTCCCCTCGGAAACACCATATATTTT. Its translation: CASSPLGNTIYF.

J is TRBJ1-2 and V is TRBV6-1, with TRBD1 identical over 7 bases. Per the germline V gene, CDR1 is MNHNS and CDR2 is SASEGT. Losses at the gene ends were 8 bases for V and 0 bases for J; bases not matched to a gene: 6. The CDR3 consists of 14 residues. The DNA of the CDR3 is TGTGCCAGCGAACAGGGGTTAGCTAACTATGGCTACACCTTC. It encodes CASEQGLANYGYTF.

V is TRBV4-1 and J is TRBJ1-6, with TRBD1 matching 8 bases. CDR1 is MGHRA, CDR2 YSYEKL, per germline. With V trimmed by 2 bases and J by 0 bases, 9 bases remained unmatched. The CDR3 is made up of 19 amino acids. This CDR3 reads CASSQLGQGSISYNSPLHF. The CDR3 DNA reads TGCGCCAGCAGCCAACTCGGACAGGGTTCTATCTCCTATAATTCACCCCTCCACTTT.

J is TRBJ2-5 and V is TRBV6-6; D possibly uses TRBD1 or TRBD2 (6 bases each). The germline V gene encodes CDR1 MNHNY and CDR2 SVGAGI (reference sequence). This CDR3 comprises 15 residues. V dropped 0 bases and J dropped 2 bases, with 10 bases sitting between them. CDR3 DNA: TGTGCCAGCAGTTACTCGACGGGGGCGCAAGAGACCCAGTACTTC. Its translation is CASSYSTGAQETQYF.

Turning to this clone: The same CDR3 can be traced to other DNA sequences in this sample. This chain uses TRBV28 with TRBJ2-5, with D possibly TRBD1 on 5 matching bases. The ends were cut back, 1 base at V and 0 bases at J, with 12 bases in the middle. The germline V gene encodes CDR1 MDHEN and CDR2 SYDVKM. CDR3 length: 16 amino acids. The CDR3 DNA follows: TGTGCCAGCAGTTTATATCAGGGCGGTAACCAAGAGACCCAGTACTTC. Protein: CASSLYQGGNQETQYF.

As for this clone: This sequence may be a read error, since a much larger clone differs from it by one base. This chain links TRBV11-2 with TRBJ2-2; D call uncertain. The CDR3 has 11 amino acids. The ends were cut back, 2 bases at V and 7 bases at J, with 2 bases in the middle. Germline V CDR1 and CDR2: SGHAT, FQNNGV. The CDR3 reads CASSLNGELFF. In DNA form, the CDR3 reads TGTGCCAGCAGCTTAAACGGGGAGCTGTTTTTT.

The V gene is TRBV30, the J gene TRBJ2-7, with D uncertain. From germline, CDR1 is GTSNPN and CDR2 SVGIG (reference sequence). The CDR3 sequence is 13 residues long. Trimming took 5 bases from V and 1 from J, leaving 12 bases between them. CDR3 region: CAWGDAYSYEQYF. The CDR3 DNA sequence: TGTGCCTGGGGGGATGCCTATTCCTACGAGCAGTACTTC.

The chain joins TRBV19 to TRBJ1-2; weak D call: TRBD1 (5 bases). CDR1 is LNHDA, CDR2 SQIVND, per germline (reference sequence). V lost 9 bases, J lost 4 bases, and 15 bases lay in between. The CDR3 covers 13 residues. The CDR3 sequence: CASETGTAYGYTF. CDR3 sequence (DNA): TGTGCCAGCGAGACCGGGACCGCCTATGGCTACACCTTC.

The chain employs TRBV28 and TRBJ1-4; 7 positions match TRBD1. V lost 4 bases, J lost 0 bases, and 2 bases stayed unmatched. CDR1 and CDR2 (germline): MDHEN, SYDVKM. This CDR3 has 15 amino acids. The DNA of the CDR3 is TGTGCCAGCAGTTGGGACAGCGCAACTAATGAAAAACTGTTTTTT. Protein sequence: CASSWDSATNEKLFF.

This chain connects TRBV5-6 to TRBJ2-3, with 9 bases that match TRBD1. The germline gives CDR1 SGHDT, CDR2 YYEEEE. The J segment lost 4 bases and the V segment lost 0 bases, leaving 6 bases of the junction unmatched. The CDR3 spans 16 residues. The CDR3 sequence is CASSLGTGGRADTQYF. CDR3 bases: TGTGCCAGCAGCTTGGGCACAGGGGGCAGGGCAGATACGCAGTATTTT. The full variable domain, with the rest looked up from reference TRBV5-6 and TRBJ2-3, is DAGVTQSPTHLIKTRGQQVTLRCSPKSGHDTVSWYQQALGQGPQFIFQYYEEEERQRGNFPDRFSGHQFPNYSSELNVNALLLGDSALYLCASSLGTGGRADTQYFGPGTRLTVL.

The J gene is TRBJ1-5, the V gene TRBV7-8; no clear D. Per germline, CDR1 SGHVS and CDR2 FQNEAQ. The germline V and J ends were trimmed by 2 bases and 3 bases, with 14 bases remaining between them. This CDR3 has 16 amino acids. This chain's CDR3 is CASSLLIGPDNQPQHF. The CDR3 DNA is TGTGCCAGCAGCTTACTTATAGGGCCCGACAATCAGCCCCAGCATTTT. Filled out from reference TRBV7-8 and TRBJ1-5, the complete variable domain reads GAGVSQSPRYKVAKRGQDVALRCDPISGHVSLFWYQQALGQGPEFLTYFQNEAQLDKSGLPSDRFFAERPEGSVSTLKIQRTQQEDSAVYLCASSLLIGPDNQPQHFGDGTRLSIL.